This T cell receptor beta chain was captured in a study of T cells after yellow fever vaccination. V lost 3 bases, J lost 13 bases, and 10 bases lay in between. Germline V lookup: CDR1 MNHEY, CDR2 SVGEGT. The CDR3 loop spans 11 amino acids. Making TCR cDNA involved 5'RACE template switching, which added UMIs and a universal primer site. TCRdb reanalysed the 5' RACE reads using MiXCR and keeps one entry per CDR3 protein. Of some 260,000 distinct CDR3 sequences listed, roughly 5.2% are singletons. Findings and limits, study-wide: Weaker overall, the secondary response nonetheless peaked faster (day 5 versus 15).

This clonotype was observed a few times. No antigen is known for it. The chain employs TRBV6-2 or TRBV6-3 and TRBJ2-1; D is ambiguous. The clonotype comes from a man aged 18 to 30 who received the YFV17D yellow fever vaccine. Sample: CD4+ T cells sorted from PBMCs, taken on the day of the yellow fever booster vaccination. Here the CDR3 DNA reads TGTGCCAGCAGTTATGAGGCGATCCAGTTCTTC. Translated: CASSYEAIQFF.